The 22 T cell receptor beta chains in this list originate from one sample, sequenced in a study of human T cells and chemical hapten exposure. TCRdb processed the RACE reads anew with MiXCR; each CDR3 protein has one entry. This table has 360,000 or so distinct CDR3 sequences, about 6% appearing once. Noted time point: patch test 2, 6 weeks after DPC sensitization. Documented treatment: therapeutic diphenylcyclopropenone sensitization with weekly scalp DPC. The sample consisted of whole blood, taken in connection with sensitization to the hapten diphenylcyclopropenone (DPC). These receptors all come from a woman aged 18-29 years with alopecia areata. Some clones in this sample may be carry-over from other donors' samples.

This clonotype was detected a few times. This rearrangement joins TRBV12-3 or TRBV12-4 to TRBJ2-5, with 7 bases that match TRBD1. The CDR3 extends over 14 amino acids. The J segment lost 3 bases and the V segment lost 5 bases, leaving 6 bases of the junction unmatched. Here the CDR3 DNA reads TGTGCCAGCAGTCGGAGACAGGGAAAAGAGACCCAGTACTTC. Protein product: CASSRRQGKETQYF.

The chain recombines TRBV9 with TRBJ2-1; the D gene is possibly TRBD1 (5 bases). The CDR3 loop spans 15 amino acids. V lost 2 bases and J 2 bases, leaving 11 bases between the germline ends. CDR1 and CDR2 (germline): SGDLS, YYNGEE. This CDR3 reads CASSVRQGTYNEQFF. The CDR3 DNA reads TGTGCCAGCAGCGTTCGCCAGGGTACCTACAATGAGCAGTTCTTC.

This clonotype was detected many times. The rearrangement links TRBV7-8 to TRBJ1-4, with D possibly being TRBD1 (6 bases). CDR1 is SGHVS and CDR2 is FQNEAQ in the germline V gene. The CDR3 sequence is 12 residues long. Trimming removed 5 bases at V and 11 bases at J, with 12 bases between. This CDR3 is CASSPGQFKLFF. The CDR3 region has the DNA TGTGCCAGCAGCCCTGGACAGTTTAAACTGTTTTTT.

This clonotype was recorded at least ten times. This CDR3 reads CSAIGTDTQYF. Written as DNA, the CDR3 is TGCAGTGCAATAGGTACGGATACGCAGTATTTT. V is TRBV20-1 and J is TRBJ2-3; D is ambiguous. From germline, CDR1 is DFQATT and CDR2 SNEGSKA (reference sequence). CDR3 length: 11 residues. V gave up 6 bases and J gave up 6 bases, with 10 bases separating them.

This clonotype was counted many times. The chain couples TRBV27 to TRBJ1-6; 9 bases fit TRBD1. There are 18 residues in the CDR3. The germline V gene has CDR1 MNHEY and CDR2 SMNVEV (reference sequence). V gave up 3 bases and J gave up 15 bases; unmatched junction bases: 21. This CDR3 is CASSLIIMPGQGIPGLHF. DNA for the CDR3: TGTGCCAGCAGTTTGATCATCATGCCGGGACAGGGTATCCCCGGCCTCCACTTT.

The sample holds many counts of this clonotype. The J gene is TRBJ1-1, the V gene TRBV28; 7 bases align to TRBD1. V shed 10 bases and J 0 bases; nucleotides not matched to a gene: 14. Germline V lookup: CDR1 MDHEN, CDR2 SYDVKM. The CDR3 has 16 residues. This CDR3 reads CATTLGSRGLNTEAFF. The CDR3 DNA reads TGTGCCACAACCTTAGGGTCCAGGGGGTTGAACACTGAAGCTTTCTTT.

This clonotype was observed many times. The chain links TRBV10-3 to TRBJ1-1; possibly TRBD1 for D (5 bases). Germline lookup yields CDR1 ENHRY and CDR2 SYGVKD. The V end lost 0 bases, the J end lost 0 bases, and 8 bases lay between the germline ends. The CDR3 extends over 15 amino acids. Here the CDR3 reads CAISESGTLNTEAFF. The CDR3 DNA follows: TGTGCCATCAGTGAGTCGGGGACGTTGAACACTGAAGCTTTCTTT.

This clonotype has more than one count but fewer than ten. This rearrangement joins TRBV3-1 to TRBJ1-3, with D unresolved. Germline V gene sequence: CDR1 LGHDT, CDR2 YNNKEL (reference sequence). This CDR3 has 14 residues. V lost 5 bases and J 0 bases, leaving 8 bases between the germline ends. CDR3 in amino acids: CASSNLGSGNTIYF. As DNA, the CDR3 is TGTGCCAGCAGCAACCTTGGCTCTGGAAACACCATATATTTT.

This clonotype was seen more than once but under ten times. The CDR3 sequence: CSVRGGQGQNEQFF. The CDR3, as DNA: TGCAGCGTTAGGGGGGGACAGGGGCAGAATGAGCAGTTCTTC. This chain uses TRBV29-1 with TRBJ2-1; 10 bases are a match to TRBD1. Trimming took 5 bases from V and 7 from J; bases not matched to a gene: 8. This CDR3 has 14 residues. Looked up from germline, CDR1 is SQVTM and CDR2 is ANQGSEA.

This clonotype was counted ten times or more. The CDR3 nucleotides read TGTGCCAGCAGACGGCCGGATGACTATGGCTACACCTTC. It yields the protein CASRRPDDYGYTF. This chain joins TRBV9 and TRBJ1-2, with no clear D. The CDR3 contains 13 residues. CDR1 and CDR2 from the germline V gene are SGDLS and YYNGEE. Trimming removed 5 bases from V and 3 bases from J, with 11 bases in between.

The chain links TRBV5-1 to TRBJ2-7; tentative D call: TRBD2 (7 bases). The CDR3 extends over 14 amino acids. CDR1 and CDR2 from the germline V gene are SGHRS and YFSETQ. Trimming cost V 4 bases and J 5 bases, with 16 bases left between them. This chain's CDR3 is CASSPTGTINEQYF. The CDR3 region has the DNA TGCGCCAGCAGCCCAACAGGGACTATTAACGAGCAGTACTTC.

This clonotype came up a few times. This rearrangement joins TRBV2 to TRBJ2-1, with 8 bases that match TRBD2. The germline V gene has CDR1 SNHLY and CDR2 FYNNEI. The V and J ends lost 6 bases and 7 bases, in that order; junction bases with no gene match: 5. The CDR3 is 13 residues long. The CDR3 coding sequence is TGTGCCAGCAGACGGGGGGGACGTAATGAGCAGTTCTTC. Its translation: CASRRGGRNEQFF.

This clonotype was counted many times. The genes are TRBV12-3 or TRBV12-4 and TRBJ1-6, with D uncertain. V was clipped by 3 bases and J by 7 bases, with 10 bases between them. The CDR3 covers 14 residues. The CDR3 bases are TGTGCCAGCAGTTTCCCCTCCATAAATTCACCCCTCCACTTT. Amino acids: CASSFPSINSPLHF.

In its sample, this clonotype was seen a few times. This chain joins TRBV20-1 and TRBJ1-4, with D possibly TRBD1 on 5 matching bases. V was cut by 7 bases and J by 6 bases, with 21 bases left in between. The CDR3 is made up of 15 amino acids. CDR1 and CDR2 from the germline V gene are DFQATT and SNEGSKA (reference sequence). CDR3 coding DNA: TGCAGTGTAAGGGATATGGGTCGGGACGATGAAAAACTGTTTTTT. It yields the protein CSVRDMGRDDEKLFF.

The chain recombines TRBV7-2 with TRBJ2-2, with a weak D call TRBD1 (6 bases). The CDR3 is 14 amino acids. The ends were cut back, 4 bases at V and 4 bases at J, with 10 bases in the middle. The germline V gene encodes CDR1 SGHTA and CDR2 FQGNSA. The CDR3 DNA is TGTGCCAGCAGCTCCCGACAGGTCACCGGGGAGCTGTTTTTT. Translating gives CASSSRQVTGELFF.

This clonotype occurred many times. The chain couples TRBV10-3 to TRBJ1-1; D is ambiguous. With 10 bases removed from V and 1 base from J, the gap between germline ends came to 16 bases. Germline CDR1 and CDR2: ENHRY and SYGVKD. The CDR3 consists of 14 residues. CDR3 loop: CATTASFENTEAFF. Written as DNA, the CDR3 is TGTGCCACCACGGCTAGCTTCGAGAACACTGAAGCTTTCTTT.

V is TRBV2 and J is TRBJ2-1, with 11 bases matching TRBD2. The V gene's germline CDR1 is SNHLY and CDR2 FYNNEI. Germline trimming cut 6 bases from V and 6 bases from J; bases unmatched to any gene: 7. This CDR3 has 15 amino acids. CDR3 sequence: CASRQTSGVRNEQFF. CDR3 in DNA: TGTGCCAGCAGGCAGACTAGCGGGGTCCGCAATGAGCAGTTCTTC.

The chain links TRBV6-5 to TRBJ1-2, with D hard to call. This CDR3 region has 13 residues. V lost 5 bases to trimming and J lost 4 bases, with 11 bases between them. The germline gives CDR1 MNHEY, CDR2 SVGAGI. CDR3 protein: CASSIRQGYGYTF. For the CDR3, the DNA is TGTGCCAGCAGTATAAGACAAGGCTATGGCTACACCTTC.

V and J are TRBV10-3 and TRBJ2-6; TRBD1 aligns across 9 bases. CDR3 length equals 17 residues. V lost 8 bases to trimming and J lost 2 bases; unmatched junction nucleotides: 10. Germline-derived CDR1 and CDR2 are ENHRY and SYGVKD. CDR3 in DNA: TGTGCCATCGAGGCCGGGACAGGGCACCCTGGGGCCAACGTCCTGACTTTC. It is translated as CAIEAGTGHPGANVLTF.

This clonotype was detected ten times or more. V is TRBV6-2 or TRBV6-3 and J is TRBJ2-7; no definite D call. Trimming removed 2 bases at V and 13 bases at J, with 21 bases between. The CDR3 is 14 residues long. Germline V lookup: CDR1 MNHEY, CDR2 SVGEGT. The CDR3 bases are TGTGCCAGCAGTTACGCCGCAGTTCGAACCATCCCCTACTTC. It translates to CASSYAAVRTIPYF.

The V and J genes are TRBV6-2 or TRBV6-3 and TRBJ2-1; D is ambiguous. Trimming cost V 5 bases and J 7 bases, with 15 bases left between them. From germline, CDR1 is MNHEY and CDR2 SVGEGT. The CDR3 is 14 amino acids. Here the CDR3 reads CASSPSGRQNEQFF. Written as DNA, the CDR3 is TGTGCCAGCAGTCCCTCCGGTCGTCAGAATGAGCAGTTCTTC.

V and J are TRBV3-1 and TRBJ2-2, with unresolved D. The CDR3 consists of 13 residues. The germline gives CDR1 LGHDT, CDR2 YNNKEL (reference sequence). V dropped 4 bases and J dropped 5 bases, with 8 bases sitting between them. The CDR3: CASSPYPTGELFF. The CDR3 coding sequence is TGTGCCAGCAGCCCATACCCTACCGGGGAGCTGTTTTTT.